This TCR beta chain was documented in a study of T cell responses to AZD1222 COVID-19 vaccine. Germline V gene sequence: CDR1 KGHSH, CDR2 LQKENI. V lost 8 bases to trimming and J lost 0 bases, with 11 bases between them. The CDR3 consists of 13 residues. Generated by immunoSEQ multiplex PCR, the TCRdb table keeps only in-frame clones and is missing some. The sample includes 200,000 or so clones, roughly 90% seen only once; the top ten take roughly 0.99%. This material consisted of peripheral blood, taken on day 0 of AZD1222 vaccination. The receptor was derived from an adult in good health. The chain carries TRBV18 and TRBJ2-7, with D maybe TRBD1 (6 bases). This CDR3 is CASTWTASYEQYF. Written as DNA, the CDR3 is TGTGCCAGCACCTGGACAGCCTCCTACGAGCAGTACTTC.